This TCR beta chain originates from a study of blood T cell repertoires in COVID-19. Study-wide context: Donors in the United States, Italy and Spain gave samples during acute or convalescent COVID-19. T cells, B-cell-depleted T cells, or PBMCs provided the cDNA or gDNA that served as material.

The ends lost 5 bases at V and 8 bases at J; junction bases unmatched: 4. This CDR3 has 12 residues. Germline V gives CDR1 SGHAT, CDR2 FQNNGV. Original processing notes: Amplification from reference gene primers served as the basis for estimated nucleated cell counts. Sequencing was performed with immunoSEQ multiplex PCR; in TCRdb, only in-frame clones are kept and a portion is missing. That table is the source of V, J and clone size, and D and trimming were worked out from the DNA. Here the sample spans some 520,000 clones, 89% being singletons. The clonotype originates from a man aged 18-30 years with COVID-19, enrolled during active disease. The chain is built from TRBV11-2 and TRBJ1-2; 8 positions match TRBD1. The sample taken for sequencing was peripheral blood. CDR3 residues: CASSHRGNGYTF. DNA of the CDR3: TGTGCCAGCAGCCACAGGGGGAACGGCTACACCTTC.